The 8 T cell receptor beta chains reported below all come from one sample, sequenced in a study of blood T cell repertoires in COVID-19 (dated by TCRdb to the early 2020s). The library relied on the immunoSEQ multiplex PCR assay. TCRdb obtained this table from immuneACCESS and retained in-frame rearrangements with V and J assigned. These tables miss some clones; where compared with another copy, unresolved V genes account for less than half of the shortfall, and the remainder is unexplained. Counted in this sample were about 180,000 clones; around 87% of them appeared once. The ten largest clones represent less than 3.5% of the sample. Sequencing used peripheral blood. Every receptor here comes from a woman aged 25 to 39 with active or convalescent COVID-19.

The chain carries TRBV19 and TRBJ2-2; 9 nucleotides match TRBD2. The V gene end was trimmed by 4 bases and the J gene end by 2 bases; junction bases not matched to a gene: 5. CDR1 is LNHDA, CDR2 SQIVND, per germline (reference sequence). CDR3 length equals 16 residues. The CDR3 coding sequence is TGTGCCAGTAGTAATCTAGCGGGAAGAAACACCGGGGAGCTGTTTTTT. Translated: CASSNLAGRNTGELFF.

The chain has TRBV19 and TRBJ1-5; D possibly corresponds to TRBD1 (5 bases). V was trimmed by 3 bases and J by 12 bases, leaving 9 bases between them. CDR1 is LNHDA, CDR2 SQIVND, per germline (reference sequence). This CDR3 has 11 amino acids. The CDR3 spells CASSMGHGQHF. CDR3 in DNA: TGTGCCAGTAGTATGGGGCACGGCCAGCATTTT.

This chain joins TRBV27 and TRBJ2-7, with 8 bases fitting TRBD1. The CDR3 is made up of 13 amino acids. V lost 6 bases to trimming and J lost 2 bases; unmatched junction nucleotides: 3. Germline-derived CDR1 and CDR2 are MNHEY and SMNVEV (reference sequence). This chain's CDR3 is CASSDRGAYEQYF. The CDR3 bases are TGTGCCAGCAGCGACAGGGGTGCCTACGAGCAGTACTTC.

V usage is TRBV4-1 and J usage is TRBJ2-7, with D possibly matching TRBD1 (6 bases). The CDR3 totals 13 residues. Germline V gene data show CDR1 as MGHRA and CDR2 as YSYEKL. V was clipped by 5 bases and J by 3 bases, with 11 bases between them. The CDR3 nucleotides read TGCGCCAGCAGCGAGGGACAAAACTACGAGCAGTACTTC. Protein product: CASSEGQNYEQYF.

The chain joins TRBV19 to TRBJ2-7, with 9 bases matching TRBD2. With V trimmed by 4 bases and J by 0 bases, 4 bases remained unmatched. Germline CDR1 and CDR2: LNHDA and SQIVND (reference sequence). The CDR3 runs to 15 residues. The CDR3 DNA is TGTGCCAGTAGTAGGGTTAGCGGGAGCTCCTACGAGCAGTACTTC. Translation gives CASSRVSGSSYEQYF.

The chain has TRBV4-2 and TRBJ2-3; possibly TRBD1 for D (6 bases). V was trimmed by 2 bases and J by 0 bases, leaving 12 bases between them. Looked up from germline, CDR1 is LGHNA and CDR2 is YNFKEQ. CDR3 size: 16 residues. The DNA of the CDR3 is TGTGCCAGCAGCCAACCAGGGACATACAGCACAGATACGCAGTATTTT. It is translated as CASSQPGTYSTDTQYF.

The chain combines TRBV5-1 with TRBJ1-1; D may be TRBD1 (6 bases). Germline CDR1 reads SGHRS; CDR2 reads YFSETQ. CDR3 length: 14 residues. V was cut by 3 bases and J by 4 bases, with 13 bases left in between. CDR3 DNA sequence: TGCGCCAGCAGCTCGGTTATGACAGGCACTGAAGCTTTCTTT. This translates into CASSSVMTGTEAFF.

The V gene is TRBV10-1, the J gene TRBJ2-1, with 11 bases that match TRBD2. CDR1 WNHNN and CDR2 SYGVQD come from the germline V gene (reference sequence). V shed 2 bases and J 2 bases; nucleotides not matched to a gene: 2. The CDR3 is 16 residues long. The CDR3 DNA is TGCGCCAGCAGTGAGCGACTAGCGGGACCCTACAATGAGCAGTTCTTC. This sequence encodes CASSERLAGPYNEQFF.